The sequence of this T cell receptor (beta chain) was determined in a study of cytomegalovirus exposure and HLA in healthy donors. Study observations and caveats: Some V segments could not be told apart, so they were left out, TRBV6-2 and TRBV6-3 among them. Common viral pathogens (according to a later analysis) appeared linked to several of the most significant clusters.

This clone was seen a few times. Its antigen remains unidentified. The length of the CDR3 is 12 residues. V was pared by 5 bases and J by 10 bases, with 11 bases between. In germline, CDR1 is LNHNV, CDR2 YYDKDF (reference sequence). Unrecorded immune exposure was likely among donors, who were nominally healthy when sampled. PCR involved 60 Vbeta and 13 Jbeta primers. Profiling relied on immunoSEQ multiplex PCR, and the TCRdb table lists in-frame clones only, not all of them. The table records over 100,000 clones, around 10% of them present only once. The origin of this receptor is a man aged 40-55 years in good health and CMV-seropositive. The chain combines TRBV15 with TRBJ1-4; D remains unclear. The specimen was PBMCs. The CDR3 sequence is CATSGTIGKLFF. The CDR3 region has the DNA TGTGCCACCAGCGGAACTATCGGAAAACTGTTTTTT.